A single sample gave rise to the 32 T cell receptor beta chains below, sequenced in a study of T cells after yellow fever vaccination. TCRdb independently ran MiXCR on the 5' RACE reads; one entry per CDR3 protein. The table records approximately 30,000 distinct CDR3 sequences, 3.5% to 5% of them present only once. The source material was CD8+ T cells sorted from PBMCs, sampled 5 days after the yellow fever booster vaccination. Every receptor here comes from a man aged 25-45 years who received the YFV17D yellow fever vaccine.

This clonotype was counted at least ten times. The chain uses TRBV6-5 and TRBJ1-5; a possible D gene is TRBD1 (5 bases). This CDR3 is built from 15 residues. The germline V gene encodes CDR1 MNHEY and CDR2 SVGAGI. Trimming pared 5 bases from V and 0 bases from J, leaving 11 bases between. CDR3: CASSRDVTSNQPQHF. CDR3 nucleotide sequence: TGTGCCAGCAGTAGGGACGTAACTAGCAATCAGCCCCAGCATTTT.

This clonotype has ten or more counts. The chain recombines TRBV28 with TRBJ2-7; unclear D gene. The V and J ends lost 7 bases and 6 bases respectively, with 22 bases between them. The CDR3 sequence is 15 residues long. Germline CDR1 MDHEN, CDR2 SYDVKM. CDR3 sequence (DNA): TGTGCCAGCACCCCTCAATCCTACCCCCATCTCGAGCAGTACTTC. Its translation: CASTPQSYPHLEQYF.

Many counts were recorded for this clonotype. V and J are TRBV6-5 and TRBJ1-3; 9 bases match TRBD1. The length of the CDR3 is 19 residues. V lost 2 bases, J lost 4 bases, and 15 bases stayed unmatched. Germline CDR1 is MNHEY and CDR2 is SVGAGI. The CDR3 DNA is TGTGCCAGCAGTTACGGACAGGGGACCATGGGGAGAGGAGGAAACACCATATATTTT. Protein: CASSYGQGTMGRGGNTIYF.

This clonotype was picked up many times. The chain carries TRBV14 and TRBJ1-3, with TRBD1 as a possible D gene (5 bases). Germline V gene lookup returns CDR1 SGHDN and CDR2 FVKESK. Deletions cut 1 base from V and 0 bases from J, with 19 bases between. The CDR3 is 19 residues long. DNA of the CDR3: TGTGCCAGCAGCCAAGGAATTGTGGGGACGGTGCCCTCTGGAAACACCATATATTTT. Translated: CASSQGIVGTVPSGNTIYF. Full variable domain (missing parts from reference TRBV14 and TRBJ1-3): EAGVTQFPSHSVIEKGQTVTLRCDPISGHDNLYWYRRVMGKEIKFLLHFVKESKQDESGMPNNRFLAERTGGTYSTLKVQPAELEDSGVYFCASSQGIVGTVPSGNTIYFGEGSWLTVV.

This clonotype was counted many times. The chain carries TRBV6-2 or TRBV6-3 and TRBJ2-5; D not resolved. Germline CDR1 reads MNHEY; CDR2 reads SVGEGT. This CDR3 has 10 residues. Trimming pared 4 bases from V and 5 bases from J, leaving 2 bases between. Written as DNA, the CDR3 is TGTGCCAGCAGTTCGGAGACCCAGTACTTC. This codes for CASSSETQYF.

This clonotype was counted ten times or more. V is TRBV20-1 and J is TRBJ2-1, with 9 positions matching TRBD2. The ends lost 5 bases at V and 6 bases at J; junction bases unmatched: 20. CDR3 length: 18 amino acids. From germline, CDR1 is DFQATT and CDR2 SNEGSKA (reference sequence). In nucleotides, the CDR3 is TGCAGTGCTTCAGGGGGGGAGCTAGCGGGAATTTTGTTCAATGAGCAGTTCTTC. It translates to CSASGGELAGILFNEQFF.

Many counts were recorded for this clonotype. CDR3 loop: CASSGTSGSYEQYF. For the CDR3, the DNA is TGCGCCAGCAGCGGGACTAGCGGGAGCTACGAGCAGTACTTC. The V and J genes are TRBV5-1 and TRBJ2-7; 14 bases agree with TRBD2. Per germline, CDR1 SGHRS and CDR2 YFSETQ. The CDR3 has 14 residues. Trimming at V came to 4 bases and at J to 3 bases, leaving 0 bases not matched to a gene.

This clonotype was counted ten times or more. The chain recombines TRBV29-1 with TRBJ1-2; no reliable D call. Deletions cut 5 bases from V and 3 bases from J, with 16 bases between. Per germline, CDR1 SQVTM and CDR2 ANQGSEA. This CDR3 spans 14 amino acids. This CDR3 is CSVPEYSEYYGYTF. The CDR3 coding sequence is TGCAGCGTTCCTGAATACAGCGAATACTATGGCTACACCTTC.

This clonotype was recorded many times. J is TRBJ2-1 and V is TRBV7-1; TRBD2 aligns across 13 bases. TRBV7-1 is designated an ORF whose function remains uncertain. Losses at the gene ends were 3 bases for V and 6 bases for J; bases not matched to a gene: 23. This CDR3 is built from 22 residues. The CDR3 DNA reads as TGTGCCAGCAGCTCCCCACCCCTTCGGACTAGCGGGAGCCAAGAGGGAATCAATGAGCAGTTCTTC. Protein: CASSSPPLRTSGSQEGINEQFF.

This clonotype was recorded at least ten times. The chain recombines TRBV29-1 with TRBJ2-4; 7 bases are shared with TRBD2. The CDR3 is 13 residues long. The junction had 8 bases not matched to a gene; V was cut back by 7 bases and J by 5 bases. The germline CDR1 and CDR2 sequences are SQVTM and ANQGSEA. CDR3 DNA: TGCAGCGGCCGACTAGCACTCGAAAACATTCAGTACTTC. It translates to CSGRLALENIQYF.

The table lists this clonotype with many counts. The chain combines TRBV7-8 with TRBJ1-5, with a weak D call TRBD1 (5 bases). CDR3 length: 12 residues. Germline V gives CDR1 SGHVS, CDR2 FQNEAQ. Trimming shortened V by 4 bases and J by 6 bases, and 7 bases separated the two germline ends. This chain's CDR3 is CASSWGGQPQHF. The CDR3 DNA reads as TGTGCCAGCAGCTGGGGGGGTCAGCCCCAGCATTTT.

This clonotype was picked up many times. CDR3 sequence reads: CASSQTDRGRYEQYF. The CDR3 bases are TGCGCCAGCAGCCAAACCGACAGGGGTAGGTACGAGCAGTACTTC. The rearrangement joins TRBV4-3 to TRBJ2-7, with 8 nucleotides matching TRBD1. Per germline, CDR1 LGHNA and CDR2 YSLEER. This CDR3 has 15 amino acids. The ends lost 2 bases at V and 4 bases at J; junction bases unmatched: 7.

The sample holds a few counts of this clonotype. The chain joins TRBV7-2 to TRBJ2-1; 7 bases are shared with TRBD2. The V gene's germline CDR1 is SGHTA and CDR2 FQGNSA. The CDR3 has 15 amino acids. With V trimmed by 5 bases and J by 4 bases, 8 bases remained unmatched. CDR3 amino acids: CASSVFGGGYNEQFF. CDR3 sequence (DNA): TGTGCCAGCAGCGTCTTCGGGGGAGGGTACAATGAGCAGTTCTTC.

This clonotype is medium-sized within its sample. The CDR3 region is CSALPGQGNEQYF. CDR3 sequence (DNA): TGCAGTGCCCTACCGGGACAGGGGAACGAGCAGTACTTC. The chain links TRBV20-1 to TRBJ2-7, with 10 bases that match TRBD1. Germline loops: CDR1 DFQATT, CDR2 SNEGSKA (reference sequence). The CDR3 has 13 residues. The trim removed 6 bases at V and 5 bases at J, leaving 7 bases unmatched.

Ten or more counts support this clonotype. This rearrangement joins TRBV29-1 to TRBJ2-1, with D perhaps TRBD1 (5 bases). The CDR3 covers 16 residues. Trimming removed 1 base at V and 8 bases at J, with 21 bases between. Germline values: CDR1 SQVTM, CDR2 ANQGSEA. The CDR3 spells CSVEAAVSTVIYEQFF. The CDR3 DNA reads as TGCAGCGTTGAAGCCGCCGTTTCGACAGTAATATATGAGCAGTTCTTC.

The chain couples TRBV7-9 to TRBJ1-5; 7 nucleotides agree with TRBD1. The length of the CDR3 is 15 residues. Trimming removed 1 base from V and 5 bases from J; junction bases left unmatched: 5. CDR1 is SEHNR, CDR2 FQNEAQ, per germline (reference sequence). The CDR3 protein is CASSLVGGEDQPQHF. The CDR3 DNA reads TGTGCCAGCAGCTTAGTAGGGGGCGAGGATCAGCCCCAGCATTTT.

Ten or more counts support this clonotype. As DNA, the CDR3 is TGTGCCAGCAGCTCCGCGACAGGGACTAGCCCCCTTGGCGAGCAGTACTTC. Protein product: CASSSATGTSPLGEQYF. The chain recombines TRBV5-6 with TRBJ2-7; 9 bases are a match to TRBD2. V shed 3 bases and J 6 bases; nucleotides not matched to a gene: 16. Germline V gene sequence: CDR1 SGHDT, CDR2 YYEEEE. The CDR3 length is 17 residues.

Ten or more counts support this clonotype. The CDR3 DNA follows: TGTGCCAGTAGCCCGGGGGACTACCCCTCCTACGAGCAGTACTTC. Protein: CASSPGDYPSYEQYF. The V and J genes are TRBV19 and TRBJ2-7, with TRBD2 identical over 7 bases. J lost 0 bases, V lost 6 bases, and 8 bases had no gene match. CDR3 length: 15 residues. Germline V CDR1 and CDR2: LNHDA, SQIVND (reference sequence).

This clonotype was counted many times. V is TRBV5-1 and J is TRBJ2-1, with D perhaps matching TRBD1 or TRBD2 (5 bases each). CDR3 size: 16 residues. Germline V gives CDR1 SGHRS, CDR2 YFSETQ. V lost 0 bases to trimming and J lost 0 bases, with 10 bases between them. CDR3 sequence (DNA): TGCGCCAGCAGCTTGGTCGGGACGAGCTCCTACAATGAGCAGTTCTTC. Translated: CASSLVGTSSYNEQFF. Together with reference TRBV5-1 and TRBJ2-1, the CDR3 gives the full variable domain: KAGVTQTPRYLIKTRGQQVTLSCSPISGHRSVSWYQQTPGQGLQFLFEYFSETQRNKGNFPGRFSGRQFSNSRSEMNVSTLELGDSALYLCASSLVGTSSYNEQFFGPGTRLTVL.

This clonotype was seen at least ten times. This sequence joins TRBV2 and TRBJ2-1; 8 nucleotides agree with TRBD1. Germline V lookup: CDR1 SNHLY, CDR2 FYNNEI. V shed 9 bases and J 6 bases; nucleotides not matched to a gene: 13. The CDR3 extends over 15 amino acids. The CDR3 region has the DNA TGTGCCAGAAGGACAGGGTTTGGTGGCCCCAATGAGCAGTTCTTC. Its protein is CARRTGFGGPNEQFF. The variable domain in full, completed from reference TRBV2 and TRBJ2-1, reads EPEVTQTPSHQVTQMGQEVILRCVPISNHLYFYWYRQILGQKVEFLVSFYNNEISEKSEIFDDQFSVERPDGSNFTLKIRSTKLEDSAMYFCARRTGFGGPNEQFFGPGTRLTVL.

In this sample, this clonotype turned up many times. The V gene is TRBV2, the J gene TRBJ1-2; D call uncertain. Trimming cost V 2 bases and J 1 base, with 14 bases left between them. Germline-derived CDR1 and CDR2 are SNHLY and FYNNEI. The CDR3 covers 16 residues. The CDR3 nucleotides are TGTGCCAGCAGTGAAAGTGGAAGTCGACTTAACTATGGCTACACCTTC. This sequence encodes CASSESGSRLNYGYTF.

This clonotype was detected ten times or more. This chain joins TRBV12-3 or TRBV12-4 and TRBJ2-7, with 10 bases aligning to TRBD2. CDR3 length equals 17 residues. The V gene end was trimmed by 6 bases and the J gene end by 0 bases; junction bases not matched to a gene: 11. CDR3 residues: CASSFSLAGDLSYEQYF. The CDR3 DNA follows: TGTGCCAGCAGCTTCTCCCTAGCGGGAGACCTCTCCTACGAGCAGTACTTC.

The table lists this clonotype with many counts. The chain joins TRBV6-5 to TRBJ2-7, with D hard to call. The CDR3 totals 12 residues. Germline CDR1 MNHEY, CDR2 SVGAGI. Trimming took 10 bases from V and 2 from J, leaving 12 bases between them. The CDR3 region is CATSPSPYEQYF. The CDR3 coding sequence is TGTGCCACGTCCCCGAGTCCCTACGAGCAGTACTTC.

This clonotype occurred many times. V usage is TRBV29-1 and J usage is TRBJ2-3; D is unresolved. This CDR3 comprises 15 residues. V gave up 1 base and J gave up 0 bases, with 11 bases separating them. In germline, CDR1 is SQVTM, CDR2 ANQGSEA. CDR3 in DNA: TGCAGCGTTGAAGGGACGAGAGACAGCACAGATACGCAGTATTTT. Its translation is CSVEGTRDSTDTQYF.

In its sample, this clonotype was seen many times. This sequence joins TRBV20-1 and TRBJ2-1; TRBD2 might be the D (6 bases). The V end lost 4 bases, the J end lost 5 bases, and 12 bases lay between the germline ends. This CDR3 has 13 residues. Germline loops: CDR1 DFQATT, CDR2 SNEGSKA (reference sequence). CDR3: CSATLTRNNEQFF. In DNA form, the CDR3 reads TGCAGTGCTACCTTGACTAGGAACAATGAGCAGTTCTTC.

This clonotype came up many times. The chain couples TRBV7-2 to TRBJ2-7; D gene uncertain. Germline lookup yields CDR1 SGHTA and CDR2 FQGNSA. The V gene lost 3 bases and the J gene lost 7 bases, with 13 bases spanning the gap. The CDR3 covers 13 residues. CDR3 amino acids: CASSFTLSREQYF. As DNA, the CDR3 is TGTGCCAGCAGCTTCACCCTCTCGCGGGAGCAGTACTTC. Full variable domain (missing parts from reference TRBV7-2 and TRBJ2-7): GAGVSQSPSNKVTEKGKDVELRCDPISGHTALYWYRQSLGQGLEFLIYFQGNSAPDKSGLPSDRFSAERTGGSVSTLTIQRTQQEDSAVYLCASSFTLSREQYFGPGTRLTVT.

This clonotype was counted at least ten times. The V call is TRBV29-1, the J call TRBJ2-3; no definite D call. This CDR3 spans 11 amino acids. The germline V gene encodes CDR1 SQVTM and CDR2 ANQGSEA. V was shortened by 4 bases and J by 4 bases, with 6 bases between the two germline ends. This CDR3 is CSVVRADTQYF. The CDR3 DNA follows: TGCAGCGTTGTAAGGGCAGATACGCAGTATTTT.

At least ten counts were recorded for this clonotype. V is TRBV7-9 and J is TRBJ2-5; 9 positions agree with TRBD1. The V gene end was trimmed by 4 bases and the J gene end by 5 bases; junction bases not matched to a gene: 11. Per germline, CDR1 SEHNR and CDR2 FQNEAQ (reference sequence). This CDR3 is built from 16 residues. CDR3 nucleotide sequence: TGTGCCAGCAGCTCCCGGGACAGGGATAGTTGGGAGACCCAGTACTTC. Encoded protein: CASSSRDRDSWETQYF.

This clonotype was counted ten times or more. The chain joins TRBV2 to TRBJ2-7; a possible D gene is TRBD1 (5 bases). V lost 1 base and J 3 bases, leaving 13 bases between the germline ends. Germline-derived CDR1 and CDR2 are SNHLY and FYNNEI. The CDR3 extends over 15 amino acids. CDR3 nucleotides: TGTGCCAGCAGTGAAGGTCCATGGGGCGACTACGAGCAGTACTTC. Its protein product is CASSEGPWGDYEQYF.

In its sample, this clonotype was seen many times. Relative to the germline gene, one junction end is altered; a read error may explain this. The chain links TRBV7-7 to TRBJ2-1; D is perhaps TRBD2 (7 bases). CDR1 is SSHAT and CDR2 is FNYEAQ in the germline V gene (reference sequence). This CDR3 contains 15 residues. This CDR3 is CASSLASGGGDEQFF. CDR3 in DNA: TGTGCTAGCAGCTTAGCTAGCGGAGGGGGGGATGAGCAGTTCTTC. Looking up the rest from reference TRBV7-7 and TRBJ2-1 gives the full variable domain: GAGVSQSPRYKVTKRGQDVTLRCDPISSHATLYWYQQALGQGPEFLTYFNYEAQPDKSGLPSDRFSAERPEGSISTLTIQRTEQRDSAMYRCASSLASGGGDEQFFGPGTRLTVL.

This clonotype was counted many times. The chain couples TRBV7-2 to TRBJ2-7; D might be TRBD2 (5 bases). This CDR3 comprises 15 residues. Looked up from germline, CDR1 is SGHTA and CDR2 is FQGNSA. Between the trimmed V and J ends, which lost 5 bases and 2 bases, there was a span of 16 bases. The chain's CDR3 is CASSLFRGPTYEQYF. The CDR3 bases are TGTGCCAGCAGCCTATTTCGCGGGCCAACCTACGAGCAGTACTTC.

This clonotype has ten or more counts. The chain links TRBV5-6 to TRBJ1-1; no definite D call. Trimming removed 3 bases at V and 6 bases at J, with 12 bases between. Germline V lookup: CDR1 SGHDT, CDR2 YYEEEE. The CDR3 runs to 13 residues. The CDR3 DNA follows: TGTGCCAGCAGCTACTCACTAACGGCTGAAGCTTTCTTT. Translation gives CASSYSLTAEAFF.